The rows below give T cell receptor beta chains drawn from one sample of a study of early T cells in non-severe SARS-CoV-2 infection. TCRdb analysed the 5' RACE reads with MiXCR anew, one entry per CDR3 protein. The sample has 35,000 to 45,000 distinct CDR3 sequences; approximately 6.3% are singletons. The sequences come from whole blood, collected at baseline. The receptors were gathered from an adult who was a healthcare worker with PCR-confirmed SARS-CoV-2 infection or an uninfected control (not recorded which). The CDR3 runs from the conserved cysteine through the conserved F or W. Each record gives: D gene, CDR3 length, clone size, V gene, J gene, CDR3 DNA, CDR3 protein. A D gene is named only where the DNA matches it firmly. Clone size appears in some rows only: once, few, many, or a class for an expanded clone.

D gene: TRBD2
CDR3 length: 16
clone size: .
V gene: TRBV3-1
J gene: TRBJ2-3
CDR3 DNA: TGTGCCAGCAGCCAAGAGTTTAGCGGGGGCACAGATACGCAGTATTTT
CDR3 protein: CASSQEFSGGTDTQYF

D gene: TRBD2
CDR3 length: 18
clone size: many
V gene: TRBV29-1
J gene: TRBJ2-1
CDR3 DNA: TGCAGCGTTGAAGATTATAAAAGCGGGGGCCCCTCCTACAATGAGCAGTTCTTC
CDR3 protein: CSVEDYKSGGPSYNEQFF

D gene: TRBD1
CDR3 length: 13
clone size: many
V gene: TRBV20-1
J gene: TRBJ1-2
CDR3 DNA: TGCAGTGCTCGACAGGGGATGGGATATGGCTACACCTTC
CDR3 protein: CSARQGMGYGYTF

D gene: .
CDR3 length: 14
clone size: few
V gene: TRBV5-1
J gene: TRBJ2-1
CDR3 DNA: TGCGCCAGCAGCTTGGGGGGGCCCCACAATGAGCAGTTCTTC
CDR3 protein: CASSLGGPHNEQFF

D gene: TRBD1
CDR3 length: 14
clone size: many
V gene: TRBV6-2/TRBV6-3
J gene: TRBJ1-1
CDR3 DNA: TGTGCCAGCAGTTACTCCCACAGGGGGCGTGAAGCTTTCTTT
CDR3 protein: CASSYSHRGREAFF

D gene: TRBD1
CDR3 length: 14
clone size: .
V gene: TRBV7-2
J gene: TRBJ2-1
CDR3 DNA: TGTGCCAGCAGCTTAAGTAGGACAGGGTTTGAGCAGTTCTTC
CDR3 protein: CASSLSRTGFEQFF

D gene: .
CDR3 length: 14
clone size: few
V gene: TRBV18
J gene: TRBJ1-4
CDR3 DNA: TGTGCCAGCTCAGTGAACCGGGGGAATGAAAAACTGTTTTTT
CDR3 protein: CASSVNRGNEKLFF

D gene: .
CDR3 length: 12
clone size: few
V gene: TRBV12-3/TRBV12-4
J gene: TRBJ2-7
CDR3 DNA: TGTGCCAGCAGTTACTACTCCTACGAGCAGTACTTC
CDR3 protein: CASSYYSYEQYF

D gene: TRBD2
CDR3 length: 15
clone size: few
V gene: TRBV10-3
J gene: TRBJ2-7
CDR3 DNA: TGTGCCATCAGGCTGACTAGCGGGGGCTCCTACGAGCAGTACTTC
CDR3 protein: CAIRLTSGGSYEQYF

D gene: TRBD2
CDR3 length: 18
clone size: many
V gene: TRBV20-1
J gene: TRBJ2-1
CDR3 DNA: TGCAGTGCTAGAGATTCACTAGCGGGGGCCTACTCCTACAATGAGCAGTTCTTC
CDR3 protein: CSARDSLAGAYSYNEQFF

D gene: .
CDR3 length: 15
clone size: .
V gene: TRBV14
J gene: TRBJ2-3
CDR3 DNA: TGTGCCAGCAGCCAACGAGGCCGAATATTTGAAGCGCAGTATTTT
CDR3 protein: CASSQRGRIFEAQYF

D gene: .
CDR3 length: 15
clone size: .
V gene: TRBV9
J gene: TRBJ2-2
CDR3 DNA: TGTGCCAGCAGCGTAGGAGGGTGGAATACCGGGGAGCTGTCTTTT
CDR3 protein: CASSVGGWNTGELSF

D gene: .
CDR3 length: 15
clone size: many
V gene: TRBV20-1
J gene: TRBJ1-1
CDR3 DNA: TGCAGTGCTAGAGAACGGGGGCAACCGGGGACTGAAGCTTTCTTT
CDR3 protein: CSARERGQPGTEAFF

D gene: TRBD1
CDR3 length: 12
clone size: few
V gene: TRBV18
J gene: TRBJ1-2
CDR3 DNA: TGTGCCAGCTCCGAGACAGGGGATGGCTACACCTTC
CDR3 protein: CASSETGDGYTF

D gene: TRBD1
CDR3 length: 17
clone size: few
V gene: TRBV29-1
J gene: TRBJ2-3
CDR3 DNA: TGCAGCGTTGCCCCGACTCCGGGACAGGGTATGTCAGATACGCAGTATTTT
CDR3 protein: CSVAPTPGQGMSDTQYF

D gene: .
CDR3 length: 13
clone size: few
V gene: TRBV3-1
J gene: TRBJ2-2
CDR3 DNA: TGTGCCAGCAGCCAAGCAGCGGGCGGGGAGCTGTTTTTT
CDR3 protein: CASSQAAGGELFF

D gene: TRBD1
CDR3 length: 13
clone size: many
V gene: TRBV6-5
J gene: TRBJ1-6
CDR3 DNA: TGTGCCAGCAGTTACAGGGGACAGGGTCACCTCCACTTT
CDR3 protein: CASSYRGQGHLHF

D gene: TRBD2
CDR3 length: 13
clone size: many
V gene: TRBV20-1
J gene: TRBJ2-7
CDR3 DNA: TGCAGTGCTATCGGGGGGGACATCTACGAGCAGTACTTC
CDR3 protein: CSAIGGDIYEQYF

D gene: .
CDR3 length: 11
clone size: many
V gene: TRBV12-3/TRBV12-4
J gene: TRBJ1-1
CDR3 DNA: TGTGCCAGCAGTGTAGGGCCTGAAGCTTTCTTT
CDR3 protein: CASSVGPEAFF

D gene: .
CDR3 length: 14
clone size: many
V gene: TRBV11-2
J gene: TRBJ2-1
CDR3 DNA: TGTGCCAGCAAAGGGGCTCTACTTTTCAATGAGCAGTTCTTC
CDR3 protein: CASKGALLFNEQFF

D gene: .
CDR3 length: 15
clone size: many
V gene: TRBV4-3
J gene: TRBJ1-1
CDR3 DNA: TGCGCCAGCAGCCAAGATCAATCGTTGAACACTGAAGCTTTCTTT
CDR3 protein: CASSQDQSLNTEAFF

D gene: TRBD2
CDR3 length: 15
clone size: .
V gene: TRBV28
J gene: TRBJ2-3
CDR3 DNA: TGTGCCAGCAGCCAACCCGGGGGGGTCACAGATACGCAGTATTTT
CDR3 protein: CASSQPGGVTDTQYF

D gene: .
CDR3 length: 12
clone size: .
V gene: TRBV29-1
J gene: TRBJ2-7
CDR3 DNA: TGCAGCGTTGAAAGACCGGGCTACGAGCAGTACTTC
CDR3 protein: CSVERPGYEQYF

D gene: TRBD2
CDR3 length: 15
clone size: many
V gene: TRBV2
J gene: TRBJ2-7
CDR3 DNA: TGTGCCAGCAGTGAAGCGCTCAGCGGGACTTACGAGCAGTACTTC
CDR3 protein: CASSEALSGTYEQYF

D gene: .
CDR3 length: 12
clone size: many
V gene: TRBV3-1
J gene: TRBJ1-1
CDR3 DNA: TGTGCCAGCAGCTCCGTGTCAAGCGGAGCTTTCTTT
CDR3 protein: CASSSVSSGAFF

D gene: TRBD2
CDR3 length: 14
clone size: many
V gene: TRBV5-4
J gene: TRBJ2-3
CDR3 DNA: TGTGCCAGCAGCTTAGCGGGGGGCACAGATACGCAGTATTTT
CDR3 protein: CASSLAGGTDTQYF

D gene: TRBD1
CDR3 length: 15
clone size: few
V gene: TRBV7-2
J gene: TRBJ2-3
CDR3 DNA: TGTGCCAGCAGCTTAAGACAGGGGGCCTCAGATACGCAGTATTTT
CDR3 protein: CASSLRQGASDTQYF

D gene: .
CDR3 length: 15
clone size: few
V gene: TRBV5-1
J gene: TRBJ2-5
CDR3 DNA: TGCGCCAGCAGCCCCGCTCCGGGCCCCCAAGAGACCCAGTACTTC
CDR3 protein: CASSPAPGPQETQYF

D gene: .
CDR3 length: 10
clone size: many
V gene: TRBV5-6
J gene: TRBJ2-7
CDR3 DNA: TGTGCCAGCAGCTCACGGGAGCCCGAATTC
CDR3 protein: CASSSREPEF

D gene: .
CDR3 length: 13
clone size: many
V gene: TRBV29-1
J gene: TRBJ2-7
CDR3 DNA: TGCAGCGTTGAACCCCAGGGAGGCTACGAGCAGTACTTC
CDR3 protein: CSVEPQGGYEQYF

D gene: .
CDR3 length: 12
clone size: many
V gene: TRBV20-1
J gene: TRBJ2-7
CDR3 DNA: TGCAGTGCATTACAGGGATCCTACGAGCAGTACTTC
CDR3 protein: CSALQGSYEQYF

D gene: .
CDR3 length: 14
clone size: many
V gene: TRBV7-2
J gene: TRBJ2-7
CDR3 DNA: TGTGCCAGCAGCTTAGCGGACCTACCCTACGAGCAGTACTTC
CDR3 protein: CASSLADLPYEQYF

D gene: TRBD2
CDR3 length: 17
clone size: few
V gene: TRBV6-6
J gene: TRBJ2-1
CDR3 DNA: TGTGCCAGGGAGGGGGTAGCGGGGGGGAGCTCCTACAATGAGCAGTTCTTC
CDR3 protein: CAREGVAGGSSYNEQFF

D gene: .
CDR3 length: 15
clone size: few
V gene: TRBV11-2
J gene: TRBJ2-3
CDR3 DNA: TGTGCCAGCAGCCTAGTAGGGACGGTCCTAGATACGCAGTATTTT
CDR3 protein: CASSLVGTVLDTQYF

D gene: .
CDR3 length: 13
clone size: .
V gene: TRBV5-4
J gene: TRBJ2-6
CDR3 DNA: TGTGCCAGCAGCTTGTCTGGGGCCAACGTCCTGACTTTC
CDR3 protein: CASSLSGANVLTF

D gene: TRBD1
CDR3 length: 14
clone size: few
V gene: TRBV12-3/TRBV12-4
J gene: TRBJ2-2
CDR3 DNA: TGTGCCAGCAGTTCACGGACAGGCACCGGGGAGCTGTTTTTT
CDR3 protein: CASSSRTGTGELFF

D gene: TRBD2
CDR3 length: 17
clone size: many
V gene: TRBV9
J gene: TRBJ2-5
CDR3 DNA: TGTGCCAGCAGCGTAAGGACTAGCTCATCGGGGCAAGAGACCCAGTACTTC
CDR3 protein: CASSVRTSSSGQETQYF

D gene: TRBD1
CDR3 length: 15
clone size: few
V gene: TRBV24-1
J gene: TRBJ2-5
CDR3 DNA: TGTGCCACCAGTGACGGGACAGGGGTCCGCGAGACCCAGTACTTC
CDR3 protein: CATSDGTGVRETQYF

D gene: .
CDR3 length: 17
clone size: .
V gene: TRBV25-1
J gene: TRBJ2-3
CDR3 DNA: TGTGCCAGCAGTGAATATCCGGGGGCCGTGGGCACAGATACGCAGTATTTT
CDR3 protein: CASSEYPGAVGTDTQYF

D gene: .
CDR3 length: 16
clone size: many
V gene: TRBV27
J gene: TRBJ2-7
CDR3 DNA: TGTGCCAGCAGTTTGGGTATAAGCCCCTCGGGCTACGAGCAGTACTTC
CDR3 protein: CASSLGISPSGYEQYF

D gene: TRBD2
CDR3 length: 15
clone size: .
V gene: TRBV5-1
J gene: TRBJ2-3
CDR3 DNA: TGCGCCAGCAGCTTGCTAGCGGGGAGCACAGATACGCAGTATTTT
CDR3 protein: CASSLLAGSTDTQYF

D gene: TRBD1
CDR3 length: 16
clone size: many
V gene: TRBV18
J gene: TRBJ1-5
CDR3 DNA: TGTGCCAGCTCACTTGGACAGGGGGCCGTCAATCAGCCCCAGCATTTT
CDR3 protein: CASSLGQGAVNQPQHF

D gene: .
CDR3 length: 16
clone size: few
V gene: TRBV28
J gene: TRBJ2-2
CDR3 DNA: TGTGCCAGCAGTTCCCCCCCAGGGATCGGTACCGGGGAGCTGTTTTTT
CDR3 protein: CASSSPPGIGTGELFF

D gene: .
CDR3 length: 11
clone size: once
V gene: TRBV28
J gene: TRBJ1-2
CDR3 DNA: TGTGCCAGCAGTTTTGAGAATGGCTACACCTTC
CDR3 protein: CASSFENGYTF

D gene: .
CDR3 length: 11
clone size: many
V gene: TRBV11-3
J gene: TRBJ2-1
CDR3 DNA: TGTGCCAGCAGCTCCCAGGGGGAGCAGTTCTTC
CDR3 protein: CASSSQGEQFF

D gene: .
CDR3 length: 14
clone size: few
V gene: TRBV20-1
J gene: TRBJ1-2
CDR3 DNA: TGCAGTGCTCCACCAACTGACAGAAACTATGGCTACACCTTC
CDR3 protein: CSAPPTDRNYGYTF

D gene: TRBD2
CDR3 length: 17
clone size: few
V gene: TRBV5-4
J gene: TRBJ2-5
CDR3 DNA: TGTGCCAGCAGCTTGGTACTAGCGGGGGGACCCACGGAGACCCAGTACTTC
CDR3 protein: CASSLVLAGGPTETQYF

D gene: TRBD2
CDR3 length: 16
clone size: many
V gene: TRBV28
J gene: TRBJ2-1
CDR3 DNA: TGTGCCAGCAGTCCACCGGGACTAGCGGGGGGCAATGAGCAGTTCTTC
CDR3 protein: CASSPPGLAGGNEQFF

D gene: .
CDR3 length: 13
clone size: many
V gene: TRBV6-5
J gene: TRBJ1-1
CDR3 DNA: TGTGCCAGCAGTTACCAAGGGACCGTCGAAGCTTTCTTT
CDR3 protein: CASSYQGTVEAFF

D gene: TRBD1
CDR3 length: 16
clone size: few
V gene: TRBV12-3/TRBV12-4
J gene: TRBJ2-2
CDR3 DNA: TGTGCCAGCAGTTCCAGAGGGCAGGGGGCGGGCGGGGAGCTGTTTTTT
CDR3 protein: CASSSRGQGAGGELFF